This T cell receptor beta chain originates from a study of PD-1 blockade in classical Hodgkin lymphoma. Overall study: Patients were administered nivolumab (3 mg/kg intravenously) every 2 weeks.

The time point is: cycle 4 day 1 (C4D1), after around six weeks of nivolumab. There was relapse after autologous stem cell transplantation in every patient, and there was variation in brentuximab vedotin exposure. Patients showed best responses of complete response, partial response or progressive disease. The assay was immunoSEQ multiplex PCR, and TCRdb's table has in-frame clones only and misses some. This sample has 20,000 to 25,000 clones, with less than 75% found just once. Notes on the study in general: By C4D1, CD4+ diversity increased significantly, especially in complete responders.

V lost 2 bases to trimming and J lost 1 base; unmatched junction nucleotides: 3. The CDR3 loop spans 15 amino acids. Germline CDR1 and CDR2: SEHNR and FQNEAQ (reference sequence). Concerning this clone: Its target is not known.

This clonotype originated in a human donor with classical Hodgkin lymphoma. This sample comprised peripheral blood mononuclear cells (PBMCs), obtained before the fourth cycle of nivolumab. The V gene is TRBV7-9, the J gene TRBJ2-5; 8 bases are a match to TRBD2. CDR3 nucleotide sequence: TGTGCCAGCAGCTTAAACAGCGGGGGCCAAGAGACCCAGTACTTC. Protein: CASSLNSGGQETQYF.